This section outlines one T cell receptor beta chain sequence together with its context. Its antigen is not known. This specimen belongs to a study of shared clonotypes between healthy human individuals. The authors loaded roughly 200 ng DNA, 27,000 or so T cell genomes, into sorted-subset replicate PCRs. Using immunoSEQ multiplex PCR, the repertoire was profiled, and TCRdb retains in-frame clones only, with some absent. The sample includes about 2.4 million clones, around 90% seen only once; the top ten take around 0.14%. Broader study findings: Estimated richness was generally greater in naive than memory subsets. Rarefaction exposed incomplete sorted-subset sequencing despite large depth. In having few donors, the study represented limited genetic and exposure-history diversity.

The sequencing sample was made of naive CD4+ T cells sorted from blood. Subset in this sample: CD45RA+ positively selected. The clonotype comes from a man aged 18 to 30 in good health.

The CDR3 sequence is CASSSPSTGDRIQYF. The CDR3 nucleotides read TGTGCCAGCAGCTCTCCCAGCACAGGGGATCGGATTCAGTACTTC. The chain combines TRBV28 with TRBJ2-4; 7 bases map to TRBD1. The CDR3 runs to 15 residues. Losses at the gene ends were 6 bases for V and 10 bases for J; bases not matched to a gene: 15. The germline gives CDR1 MDHEN, CDR2 SYDVKM.